The following is a T cell receptor beta chain sequence with its context. Its antigen is still unknown. The sample comes from a study of T cell responses to AZD1222 COVID-19 vaccine. Whole-study findings and limits: Scientists sampled the repertoires only once the peak T cell response had passed. Only 6 or 7 individuals given AZD1222 were seropositive at baseline. Close to half of spike-specific TCRs reportedly recognize unmutated variant regions.

Germline CDR1 SGHDN, CDR2 FVKESK. Between the trimmed V and J ends, which lost 6 bases and 4 bases, there was a span of 13 bases. The CDR3 contains 14 residues. Only in-frame clones appear in the TCRdb table, and some are missing; sequencing was by immunoSEQ multiplex PCR. The sample holds roughly 110,000 clones, under 95% seen once. V is TRBV14 and J is TRBJ1-5; D unclear. This clonotype originated in an adult who received the AZD1222 COVID-19 vaccine. Sequenced here: peripheral blood, sampled 28 days after the second AZD1222 dose. The CDR3 here is CASSGRTINQPQHF. DNA for the CDR3: TGTGCCAGCAGTGGTCGGACGATTAATCAGCCCCAGCATTTT.